This T cell receptor beta chain was identified in a study of immune heterogeneity within non-small cell lung tumors. Study summary: The tumors comprised several squamous cell carcinomas, under twelve non-squamous carcinomas and 1 not otherwise specified.

Multiplex PCR was performed with 32 V and 13 J primers, and it amplified TCR beta CDR3. TCRdb used MiXCR to reprocess the multiplex PCR reads, holding one entry per CDR3 protein. The profile shows 15,000 or so distinct CDR3 sequences, about 30% of them singletons. Template input was genomic DNA from bulk tumor (600 ng per sample). Surgeons took several biopsies per primary tumor, spaced far apart, during surgery. Before undergoing curative surgery, patients had newly diagnosed non-small cell lung cancer that was untreated. Newly diagnosed patients with non-small cell lung cancer who were having surgery with curative intent served as donors. Details on this clonotype: Its antigen is unknown.

V dropped 6 bases and J dropped 4 bases, with 15 bases sitting between them. Germline lookup yields CDR1 SEHNR and CDR2 FQNEAQ (reference sequence). The CDR3 runs 15 residues. Regarding the study as a whole: In tumor regions, T-cell clonality showed a moderate but significant correlation with local tumor mutational burden (R 0.3 to 0.35).

V usage is TRBV7-9 and J usage is TRBJ2-2, with a tentative D call TRBD1 (6 bases). The TCR comes from a man aged 35 to 55 with non-small cell lung cancer. Specimen: lung tumor tissue. The CDR3 sequence is CASSFLGGRTGELFF. The CDR3 DNA is TGTGCCAGCAGTTTTCTAGGGGGACGCACCGGGGAGCTGTTTTTT.